The rows below give T cell receptor beta chains drawn from one sample of a study of T cell changes during pregnancy in multiple sclerosis. Assay used: immunoSEQ multiplex PCR; TCRdb lists only in-frame clones, some missing. The table includes fewer than 35,000 clones, 85% to 90% detected once. The material was CD4+ T cells from peripheral blood mononuclear cells, obtained in the third trimester of pregnancy. Receptors were obtained from a female donor in good health, enrolled as a control in a pregnancy study. CDR3s include the opening cysteine and the closing phenylalanine or tryptophan. The D gene is left open where the match is weak. Part of the rows lack a size; the others show once, few, many or a class for expanded clones.

cdr3_aa	cdr3_nt	clone_size	d_call	v_call	j_call
CASSQGITSGVYNEQFF	TGCGCCAGCAGCCAAGGGATAACTAGCGGGGTTTACAATGAGCAGTTCTTC	once	TRBD2	TRBV4-3	TRBJ2-1
CASSGRLAGGETQYF	TGTGCCAGCAGCGGTCGACTAGCGGGGGGGGAGACCCAGTACTTC	-	TRBD2	TRBV11-3	TRBJ2-5
CASSVDSGQGSKYF	TGTGCCAGCAGCGTAGATTCGGGACAGGGTAGTAAGTACTTC	-	TRBD1	TRBV9	TRBJ2-7
CASRPAGGRDEQYF	TGTGCCAGCAGACCAGCGGGAGGGCGAGACGAGCAGTACTTC	-	TRBD2	TRBV6-1	TRBJ2-7
CASSIQPTGDYGYTF	TGTGCCAGTAGTATCCAGCCCACAGGGGACTATGGCTACACCTTC	-	TRBD1	TRBV19	TRBJ1-2
CASSQIRLTEAFF	TGTGCCAGCAGTCAAATCCGGTTGACTGAAGCTTTCTTT	-	-	TRBV6-5	TRBJ1-1
CASSLYREPRDEAFF	TGTGCCAGCAGCTTGTACAGGGAACCTAGAGATGAAGCTTTCTTT	once	-	TRBV7-6	TRBJ1-1
CASSLSTPGLAGVSYEQYF	TGTGCCAGCAGTTTATCGACCCCGGGACTAGCGGGAGTCTCCTACGAGCAGTACTTC	-	TRBD2	TRBV27	TRBJ2-7
CASSTGLLGDEQFF	TGTGCCAGCAGCACCGGCCTCCTCGGGGATGAGCAGTTCTTC	-	-	TRBV7-9	TRBJ2-1
CASRPTGKNTGELFF	TGCGCCAGCAGGCCGACAGGGAAGAACACCGGGGAGCTGTTTTTT	-	TRBD1	TRBV5-1	TRBJ2-2
CASSLVGPRSSYEQYF	TGTGCCAGCAGCTTAGTCGGTCCTAGGAGCTCCTACGAGCAGTACTTC	-	-	TRBV7-2	TRBJ2-7